This T cell receptor (beta chain) was retrieved from a study of cytomegalovirus exposure and HLA in healthy donors. Study observations and caveats: Owing to their indistinguishability, certain V segments, notably TRBV6-2 and TRBV6-3, were excluded. With high specificity and sensitivity, the classifier reportedly diagnosed cytomegalovirus status. In a later analysis, a missense DCLRE1C variant was linked to TCR beta V- and J-gene trimming. Among the CMV-associated chains, three were confirmed in vitro as specific for CMV antigens.

A word on this clone: Antigen specificity is unknown.

Germline V gives CDR1 SGHRS, CDR2 YFSETQ. The V gene lost 6 bases and the J gene lost 2 bases, with 14 bases spanning the gap. CDR3 length: 14 residues. The primer mix had 60 Vbeta and 13 Jbeta primers. Assay used: immunoSEQ multiplex PCR; TCRdb lists only in-frame clones, some missing. The sample lists 150,000 to 200,000 clones; around 74% were seen once. The sequence derives from a woman aged 25 to 39 in good health and CMV-seronegative. The sample consisted of PBMCs. J is TRBJ1-1 and V is TRBV5-1; tentatively, D is TRBD1 (6 bases). The CDR3 reads CASTFQGKNTEAFF. CDR3 nucleotide sequence: TGCGCCAGCACCTTCCAGGGGAAAAACACTGAAGCTTTCTTT.